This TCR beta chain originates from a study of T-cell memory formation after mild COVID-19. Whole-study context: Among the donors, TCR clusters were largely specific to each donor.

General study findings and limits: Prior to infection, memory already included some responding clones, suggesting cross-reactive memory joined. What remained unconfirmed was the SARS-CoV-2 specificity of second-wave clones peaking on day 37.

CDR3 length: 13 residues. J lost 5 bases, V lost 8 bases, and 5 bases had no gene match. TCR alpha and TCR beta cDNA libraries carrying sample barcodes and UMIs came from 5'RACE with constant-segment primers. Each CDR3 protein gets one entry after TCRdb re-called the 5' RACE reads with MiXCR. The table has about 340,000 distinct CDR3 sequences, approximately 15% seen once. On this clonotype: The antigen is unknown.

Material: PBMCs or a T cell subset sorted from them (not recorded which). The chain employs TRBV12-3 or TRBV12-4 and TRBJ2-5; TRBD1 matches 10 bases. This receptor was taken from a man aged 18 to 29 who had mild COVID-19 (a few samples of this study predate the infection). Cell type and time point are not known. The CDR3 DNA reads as TGTGCCAGCGGAGGGGGACAGGGGGAGACCCAGTACTTC. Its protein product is CASGGGQGETQYF.